This T cell receptor beta chain was identified during a study of CD8 T cells in cerebrospinal fluid in Alzheimer's disease (TCRdb year 2020). Notes on the research overall: The study assessed CSF T cell clonal expansion with two single-cell approaches: plate-based nested PCR sequencing and droplet-based sequencing. A total of some 25 samples were covered by the CSF gene-expression analysis, which included Parkinson's disease patients. The study examined whether cerebrospinal fluid from healthy elderly individuals and from patients with neurodegenerative disease contained clonally expanded T cells. In the droplet-based CSF analysis comparing patients with controls, there were roughly 10 healthy controls (fewer than 11,000 cells) and roughly 10 patients with MCI or Alzheimer's disease (more than 9,500 cells). The study at large found these results: Finding EBV-specific TCRs in CSF, the authors cautioned, does not establish a causal link between EBV and Alzheimer's disease. The largest CSF clone made up a higher percentage of TCRs in patients with MCI or Alzheimer's disease than in controls. When data were pooled, most of the 6 Alzheimer's patients but only 1 of 10 healthy subjects had a highly expanded clone, defined as at least 3% of TCRs. The EBV-specific clones were neither the most highly expanded clones nor enriched among patients. Only samples with detectable clones (about eleven healthy, 5 MCI, 5 AD, 6 PD) were included in the overall clonality comparison.

According to the germline V gene (reference sequence), CDR1 reads SGHAT and CDR2 reads FQDESV. Including cysteine and phenylalanine, the CDR3 has 14 amino acids. No DNA sequence is on record. All participants were free of acute infectious disease and in good physical condition. Neurodegeneration in patients was confirmed with biomarkers including neurofilament, amyloid-beta and tau. For droplet-based sequencing, live CSF cells were sorted using a live/dead marker. CSF was obtained by lumbar puncture, and immune cells were pelleted by centrifugation at 300g. CSF samples were checked for red blood cells, and any sample contaminated with blood was excluded. CSF cells were cryopreserved in freezing medium, frozen at -80 degrees C overnight, and then transferred to liquid nitrogen for storage. CSF samples were stored for less than seven months before analysis. Library creation used 10x single-cell sequencing. Profiling of CSF cells was done with 10X Genomics single-cell V(D)J and 5' gene-expression libraries. An Illumina NextSeq550 was used to sequence the CSF single-cell TCR libraries. In the original analysis: After V(D)J reads were mapped to the vdj-GRCh38 alts ensemble 2.0.0 reference, the Cell Ranger vdj pipeline was used to analyse the reads. A clonotype was defined as a group of cell barcodes sharing the same set of productive CDR3 nucleotide sequences. Clonotype information was added to Seurat v3.0 gene-expression metadata to link clonality with transcriptional profiles. Any CSF cell with more than 1,800 genes, more than 7,500 UMIs or more than 10% mitochondrial reads was removed. To find TCRs with known antigen specificity, CDR3-beta sequences were matched against VDJdb. Network analysis of clone sharing used the R package qgraph and included only TCRs with complete alpha and beta chains. Following TCRdb reprocessing, every CDR3 protein sequence forms one entry, and DNA is not provided. Clone size and V and J calls follow TCRdb, not the original study. For this sample, the table gives some 1,000 distinct CDR3 sequences. The ten largest account for 9.5% to 11% of the sample.

This clonotype counts as large (0.1 to 1%) based on its frequency; no count is recorded. Its antigen remains unidentified. Recombination joined TRBV11-1 with TRBJ2-5; no DNA is available, so the TRBD2 call from TCRdb remains unchecked. Sequencing was performed on cerebrospinal fluid. The source is a human donor with mild cognitive impairment. The CDR3 region reads CASSSPPRRETQYF.